Presented here are 21 T cell receptor beta chains from one specimen sequenced in a study of T cells after yellow fever vaccination. TCRdb reprocessed the 5' RACE reads with MiXCR, giving one entry per CDR3 protein. Here the sample spans over 300,000 distinct CDR3 sequences, around 3.9% being singletons. Sequenced material: PBMCs, taken on the day of the yellow fever booster vaccination. The receptors stem from a man aged 18-30 years who received the YFV17D yellow fever vaccine.

This clonotype was detected many times. V usage is TRBV7-9 and J usage is TRBJ1-4; 9 positions match TRBD1. With V trimmed by 4 bases and J by 6 bases, 9 bases remained unmatched. Germline V gene sequence: CDR1 SEHNR, CDR2 FQNEAQ (reference sequence). CDR3 size: 16 residues. CDR3 protein: CASSSTGGASYEKLFF. DNA of the CDR3: TGTGCCAGCAGCTCAACAGGGGGCGCATCTTATGAAAAACTGTTTTTT. Using reference TRBV7-9 and TRBJ1-4 for the parts outside the CDR3, the full variable domain is DTGVSQNPRHKITKRGQNVTFRCDPISEHNRLYWYRQTLGQGPEFLTYFQNEAQLEKSRLLSDRFSAERPKGSFSTLEIQRTEQGDSAMYLCASSSTGGASYEKLFFGSGTQLSVL.

This clonotype was detected only a few times. The rearrangement joins TRBV5-1 to TRBJ2-3, with 9 bases that match TRBD2. The CDR3 sequence is 15 residues long. The J segment lost 3 bases and the V segment lost 1 base, leaving 3 bases of the junction unmatched. Germline CDR1 reads SGHRS; CDR2 reads YFSETQ. The CDR3 is CASSLMLAGTDTQYF. The CDR3 coding sequence is TGCGCCAGCAGCTTGATGCTAGCGGGGACAGATACGCAGTATTTT.

The chain carries TRBV5-1 and TRBJ1-3; D is ambiguous. The V gene lost 0 bases and the J gene lost 4 bases, with 14 bases spanning the gap. From germline, CDR1 is SGHRS and CDR2 YFSETQ. The CDR3 covers 16 residues. As DNA, the CDR3 is TGCGCCAGCAGCTTGGCCTTCGGTACGCCAGGAAACACCATATATTTT. It is translated as CASSLAFGTPGNTIYF.

The sample holds many counts of this clonotype. V usage is TRBV6-2 or TRBV6-3 and J usage is TRBJ2-1, with a weak D call TRBD2 (5 bases). The CDR3 runs to 15 residues. The V end lost 4 bases, the J end lost 9 bases, and 19 bases lay between the germline ends. Germline V gives CDR1 MNHEY, CDR2 SVGEGT. CDR3 sequence: CASSSPRASHGEQFF. CDR3 bases: TGTGCCAGCAGTTCTCCTCGGGCTAGCCATGGTGAGCAGTTCTTC.

V and J are TRBV7-3 and TRBJ1-2; a possible D gene is TRBD1 (5 bases). CDR1 is SGHTA, CDR2 FQGTGA, per germline. Trimming stripped 0 bases from V and 0 bases from J, with 8 bases between. The CDR3 loop spans 15 amino acids. The CDR3 loop reads CASSLTGGANYGYTF. CDR3 nucleotide sequence: TGTGCCAGCAGCTTAACGGGGGGAGCTAACTATGGCTACACCTTC.

The V gene is TRBV5-4, the J gene TRBJ2-7; D tentatively reads TRBD1 or TRBD2 (6 bases each). Trimming stripped 4 bases from V and 0 bases from J, with 14 bases between. The CDR3 is 15 amino acids. Germline CDR1 SGHNT, CDR2 YYREEE (reference sequence). The CDR3 nucleotides read TGTGCCAGCAGCGGGGGGCGCGTGGCCTCCTACGAGCAGTACTTC. This codes for CASSGGRVASYEQYF.

CDR3 residues: CASSVGQGPYEQYF. CDR3 DNA sequence: TGTGCCAGCAGCGTAGGACAGGGGCCCTACGAGCAGTACTTC. The genes are TRBV9 and TRBJ2-7; 8 bases fit TRBD1. Germline lookup yields CDR1 SGDLS and CDR2 YYNGEE. V trimming: 0 bases; J trimming: 2 bases; junction bases outside the gene matches: 1. The CDR3 runs 14 residues.

CDR3 in amino acids: CSELTHEQYV. The CDR3 DNA reads as TGCAGTGAGTTGACCCACGAGCAGTACGTC. The rearrangement joins TRBV20-1 to TRBJ2-7, with unresolved D. V dropped 7 bases and J dropped 5 bases, with 9 bases sitting between them. The CDR3 spans 10 residues. CDR1 and CDR2 from the germline V gene are DFQATT and SNEGSKA (reference sequence).

This clonotype has a count of ten or more. This chain connects TRBV29-1 to TRBJ2-3; 8 bases fit TRBD2. The CDR3 is made up of 14 amino acids. Looked up from germline, CDR1 is SQVTM and CDR2 is ANQGSEA. After removal of 2 bases from V and 1 base from J, the junction contained 2 bases not matched to a gene. The CDR3 DNA is TGCAGCGTTGAAAGCGGGGGCCGCACAGATACGCAGTATTTT. Translating it yields CSVESGGRTDTQYF.

The CDR3 region has the DNA TGTGCCAGCAGTTACGGCGGAGGGGAGCCCCAGCATTTT. It yields the protein CASSYGGGEPQHF. The rearrangement joins TRBV6-6 to TRBJ1-5; TRBD1 is a possible D gene (5 bases). Germline lookup yields CDR1 MNHNY and CDR2 SVGAGI (reference sequence). The CDR3 loop spans 13 amino acids. V was pared by 2 bases and J by 8 bases, with 10 bases between.

This clonotype was picked up a small number of times. J is TRBJ1-1 and V is TRBV3-1, with TRBD1 as a possible D gene (5 bases). CDR1 LGHDT and CDR2 YNNKEL come from the germline V gene (reference sequence). Trimming shortened V by 4 bases and J by 1 base, and 16 bases separated the two germline ends. The length of the CDR3 is 16 residues. The CDR3 DNA is TGTGCCAGCAGCCTCGGCGGGGCACGGGGGAACACTGAAGCTTTCTTT. This translates into CASSLGGARGNTEAFF.

The chain couples TRBV15 to TRBJ2-3; 12 bases are shared with TRBD2. The CDR3 runs 16 residues. From germline, CDR1 is LNHNV and CDR2 YYDKDF (reference sequence). V shed 5 bases and J 3 bases; nucleotides not matched to a gene: 6. In DNA form, the CDR3 reads TGTGCCACCAGCGGAGGACTAGCGGGGATTACAGATACGCAGTATTTT. Amino acid sequence: CATSGGLAGITDTQYF.

This chain connects TRBV5-1 to TRBJ1-5; tentatively, D is TRBD1 (5 bases). V lost 5 bases to trimming and J lost 5 bases, with 17 bases between them. From germline, CDR1 is SGHRS and CDR2 YFSETQ. The CDR3 spans 15 residues. The CDR3: CASSPGGTSDQPQHF. The CDR3 coding sequence is TGCGCCAGCAGTCCCGGTGGGACTTCGGATCAGCCCCAGCATTTT.

The table lists this clonotype with a few counts. This chain joins TRBV12-3 or TRBV12-4 and TRBJ2-7; 11 positions agree with TRBD1. This CDR3 region has 13 residues. With V trimmed by 6 bases and J by 6 bases, 4 bases remained unmatched. CDR3 protein: CASSGTGGGEQYV. The CDR3 nucleotides are TGTGCCAGCAGCGGGACAGGGGGGGGCGAGCAGTACGTC.

This clonotype was seen a handful of times. The chain recombines TRBV7-8 with TRBJ2-1; 9 bases are shared with TRBD2. After removal of 4 bases from V and 4 bases from J, the junction contained 14 bases not matched to a gene. This CDR3 region has 18 residues. The germline gives CDR1 SGHVS, CDR2 FQNEAQ. The CDR3 DNA reads as TGTGCCAGCAGCTCCAACCAGTTGCGGGGGGGGCCATACAATGAGCAGTTCTTC. Translating gives CASSSNQLRGGPYNEQFF.

In its sample, this clonotype was seen many times. CDR3 DNA: TGTGCCAGCACCTCGCTGACGCTGGCCAAAAACATTCAGTACTTC. Encoded protein: CASTSLTLAKNIQYF. The rearrangement links TRBV12-3 or TRBV12-4 to TRBJ2-4; no clear D gene. The length of the CDR3 is 15 residues. The V and J ends lost 7 bases and 1 base respectively, with 14 bases between them.

This clonotype was picked up many times. This sequence joins TRBV20-1 and TRBJ1-1; no clear D. The CDR3 totals 13 residues. The V end lost 3 bases, the J end lost 11 bases, and 19 bases lay between the germline ends. Per germline, CDR1 DFQATT and CDR2 SNEGSKA (reference sequence). The CDR3 loop reads CSASRPDQTSAFF. CDR3 nucleotide sequence: TGCAGTGCTAGTCGTCCAGACCAGACGTCGGCTTTCTTT.

This clonotype came up a few times. V is TRBV3-1 and J is TRBJ1-1; 9 bases are a match to TRBD1. Germline V gene lookup returns CDR1 LGHDT and CDR2 YNNKEL (reference sequence). V gave up 4 bases and J gave up 2 bases; unmatched junction bases: 5. This CDR3 spans 15 amino acids. DNA for the CDR3: TGTGCCAGCAGCCGACTGGACAGGGGAAACACTGAAGCTTTCTTT. Translated: CASSRLDRGNTEAFF.

This sequence joins TRBV29-1 and TRBJ1-5; no firm D call. The CDR3 runs to 12 residues. V dropped 0 bases and J dropped 13 bases, with 13 bases sitting between them. Germline V gene sequence: CDR1 SQVTM, CDR2 ANQGSEA. In DNA form, the CDR3 reads TGCAGCGTTGAAGATTCGGAACTGGAACAGCATTTT. Translation gives CSVEDSELEQHF.

V usage is TRBV28 and J usage is TRBJ2-7; the D gene is possibly TRBD2 (5 bases). CDR1 is MDHEN, CDR2 SYDVKM, per germline. Trimming shortened V by 4 bases and J by 3 bases, and 13 bases separated the two germline ends. This CDR3 is 14 amino acids long. CDR3 DNA sequence: TGTGCCAGCAGTTCGTTAAGGAGGTTCTACGAGCAGTACGTC. Its translation is CASSSLRRFYEQYV.

The rearrangement links TRBV20-1 to TRBJ1-6; D unresolved. CDR1 and CDR2 from the germline V gene are DFQATT and SNEGSKA (reference sequence). The CDR3 length is 16 residues. Trimming took 3 bases from V and 8 from J, leaving 20 bases between them. In nucleotides, the CDR3 is TGCAGTGCTAGCCGTTTCCGGCAGGTGGATGATTCACCCCTCCACTTT. This gives the protein CSASRFRQVDDSPLHF.